These T cell receptor beta chains were read from a single sample in a study of T cells in tuberculosis. Assay used: immunoSEQ multiplex PCR; TCRdb lists only in-frame clones, some missing. The sample yields about 88,000 clones, approximately 91% seen once. Input material: CD1b-GMM tetramer-negative cells sorted from PBMCs. These receptors were obtained from an adult woman with latent tuberculosis. Both conserved end residues are part of each CDR3. D genes are given only for firm matches. Only part of the rows carry a size: once, few, many, or a class if the clone is expanded.

d_call	clone_size	v_call	j_call	cdr3_aa	cdr3_nt
-	-	TRBV15	TRBJ2-6	CATSRDPSGANVLTF	TGTGCCACCAGCAGAGATCCTTCTGGGGCCAACGTCCTGACTTTC
-	-	TRBV6-1	TRBJ2-7	CASSEAKASDEQYF	TGTGCCAGCAGTGAAGCAAAGGCCAGCGATGAGCAGTACTTC
-	few	TRBV6-1	TRBJ2-7	CASSVTDTYEQYF	TGTGCCAGCAGTGTGACAGATACCTACGAGCAGTACTTC
TRBD1	-	TRBV19	TRBJ2-2	CASSIPQGTNTGELFF	TGTGCCAGTAGTATCCCACAGGGGACGAACACCGGGGAGCTGTTTTTT
TRBD1	-	TRBV30	TRBJ2-3	CAWSPPGTGSTDTQYF	TGTGCCTGGAGTCCTCCGGGGACAGGAAGCACAGATACGCAGTATTTT
-	-	TRBV30	TRBJ2-7	CAWSVSTAGLGNYEQYF	TGTGCCTGGAGTGTATCGACGGCGGGCCTAGGGAACTACGAGCAGTACTTC
-	-	TRBV19	TRBJ1-2	CASSTADSTNYGYTF	TGTGCCAGTAGTACAGCCGACAGTACTAACTATGGCTACACCTTC
TRBD1	-	TRBV5-1	TRBJ2-7	CASSLTTGVPYEQYF	TGCGCCAGCAGCTTGACCACAGGGGTCCCCTACGAGCAGTACTTC
TRBD2	-	TRBV6-1	TRBJ2-2	CASSTLAGETGELFF	TGTGCCAGTAGTACTCTAGCGGGGGAAACCGGGGAGCTGTTTTTT
TRBD2	-	TRBV2	TRBJ2-2	CASSPRTSGGTGELFF	TGTGCCAGCAGTCCCCGGACTAGCGGGGGCACCGGGGAGCTGTTTTTT
TRBD1	once	TRBV27	TRBJ2-3	CASTQGQGVYTQYF	TGTGCCAGCACCCAGGGACAGGGGGTTTATACGCAGTATTTT
TRBD1	once	TRBV9	TRBJ1-4	CASSGRTGGREKLFF	TGTGCCAGCAGCGGACGGACAGGGGGAAGGGAAAAACTGTTTTTT
-	-	TRBV11-1	TRBJ1-2	CASSLDGATNYYGYTF	TGTGCCAGCAGCTTAGATGGAGCAACCAATTACTATGGCTACACCTTC
-	-	TRBV4-1	TRBJ2-2	CASSQDRGFTGELFF	TGCGCCAGCAGCCAAGATAGAGGGTTCACCGGGGAGCTGTTTTTT
-	-	TRBV5-4	TRBJ1-1	CASSLDRLNTEAFF	TGTGCCAGCAGCTTGGACAGGTTGAACACTGAAGCTTTCTTT
TRBD1	-	TRBV5-4	TRBJ2-7	CASSPRTGSVHEQYF	TGTGCCAGCAGCCCGAGGACAGGGTCGGTACACGAGCAGTACTTC